The 9 T cell receptor beta chains given below trace back to one sample, sequenced in a study of CD8 T cells in ankylosing spondylitis. Study observations and caveats: Among TCR beta sequences, a motif of about 8 highly homologous variants appeared characteristic of ankylosing spondylitis blood.

Antigens of these TCRs are unknown. MiXCR, applied by TCRdb to the 5' RACE reads, yields one record per CDR3 protein. The sample consists of hundreds of thousands of distinct CDR3 sequences, roughly 15% of them appearing once. The sample consisted of blood, either unsorted or a sorted T cell fraction (not recorded which). These receptor sequences come from a male donor with ankylosing spondylitis.

This chain uses TRBV7-2 with TRBJ2-7; the D call may be TRBD1 or TRBD2 (5 bases each). V gave up 7 bases and J gave up 4 bases, with 17 bases separating them. The germline V gene has CDR1 SGHTA and CDR2 FQGNSA. The CDR3 length is 14 residues. This CDR3 reads CASNPTGRGYEQYF. CDR3 DNA: TGTGCCAGCAACCCAACGGGACGGGGTTACGAGCAGTACTTC.

The chain combines TRBV27 with TRBJ2-3, with 7 bases lining up with TRBD2. V shed 0 bases, J shed 6 bases, and the junction held 6 bases outside the gene matches. This CDR3 has 15 residues. Germline CDR1 is MNHEY and CDR2 is SMNVEV (reference sequence). The CDR3 protein is CASSLSGRGGDTQYF. CDR3 nucleotides: TGTGCCAGCAGTTTATCTGGTCGGGGAGGGGATACGCAGTATTTT.

The table lists this clonotype with a few counts. The chain couples TRBV20-1 to TRBJ1-5, with D perhaps matching TRBD1 (5 bases). V dropped 5 bases and J dropped 4 bases, with 12 bases sitting between them. CDR1 is DFQATT and CDR2 is SNEGSKA in the germline V gene (reference sequence). The CDR3 extends over 13 amino acids. The chain's CDR3 is CSAQAGGNQPQHF. CDR3 DNA: TGCAGTGCTCAGGCGGGGGGGAATCAGCCCCAGCATTTT.

The chain combines TRBV3-1 with TRBJ2-7, with a possible D match to TRBD2 (5 bases). CDR1 LGHDT and CDR2 YNNKEL come from the germline V gene (reference sequence). Deletions cut 1 base from V and 3 bases from J, with 10 bases between. This CDR3 contains 14 residues. The chain's CDR3 is CASSQGDGVYEQYF. CDR3 nucleotides: TGTGCCAGCAGCCAAGGTGACGGGGTCTACGAGCAGTACTTC.

This clonotype has only a few counts. The rearrangement joins TRBV20-1 to TRBJ1-3; possibly TRBD1 for D (5 bases). Germline values: CDR1 DFQATT, CDR2 SNEGSKA (reference sequence). The CDR3 length is 13 residues. V was shortened by 6 bases and J by 4 bases, with 13 bases between the two germline ends. The CDR3 here is CSASTGYGNTIYF. The CDR3 DNA reads TGCAGTGCGTCAACAGGCTACGGAAACACCATATATTTT.

This clonotype was seen only a few times. This sequence joins TRBV7-2 and TRBJ2-7; 11 bases align to TRBD2. In germline, CDR1 is SGHTA, CDR2 FQGNSA. The CDR3 is 17 residues long. V trimming: 2 bases; J trimming: 0 bases; junction bases outside the gene matches: 6. The CDR3 loop is CASSLRGLAESSYEQYF. The CDR3 DNA reads TGTGCCAGCAGCTTACGGGGACTAGCGGAGAGCTCCTACGAGCAGTACTTC. The whole variable domain, filled in from reference TRBV7-2 and TRBJ2-7, reads GAGVSQSPSNKVTEKGKDVELRCDPISGHTALYWYRQSLGQGLEFLIYFQGNSAPDKSGLPSDRFSAERTGGSVSTLTIQRTQQEDSAVYLCASSLRGLAESSYEQYFGPGTRLTVT.

This sequence joins TRBV6-2 or TRBV6-3 and TRBJ2-2, with a tentative D call TRBD2 (6 bases). Germline V gene lookup returns CDR1 MNHEY and CDR2 SVGEGT. The V and J ends lost 3 bases and 4 bases respectively, with 12 bases between them. The CDR3 extends over 15 amino acids. In nucleotides, the CDR3 is TGTGCCAGCAGTTATTGGAGGGATTCCACCGGGGAGCTGTTTTTT. Amino acid sequence: CASSYWRDSTGELFF.

V usage is TRBV20-1 and J usage is TRBJ2-7, with 7 bases lining up with TRBD1. This CDR3 region has 13 residues. In germline, CDR1 is DFQATT, CDR2 SNEGSKA (reference sequence). The V segment lost 5 bases and the J segment 2 bases; nucleotides outside the gene matches: 6. CDR3 amino acids: CSASRTGTYEQYF. The CDR3 coding sequence is TGCAGTGCTTCCCGGACAGGTACCTACGAGCAGTACTTC.

The chain is built from TRBV28 and TRBJ2-2, with a tentative D call TRBD1 (6 bases). CDR1 is MDHEN, CDR2 SYDVKM, per germline. Between the trimmed V and J ends, which lost 8 bases and 5 bases, there was a span of 15 bases. CDR3 length: 14 amino acids. The CDR3 DNA is TGTGCCAGCTATCCGGGACAAAGAACCGGGGAGCTGTTTTTT. This gives the protein CASYPGQRTGELFF.